This is a list of T cell receptor beta chains from one sample in a study of cytomegalovirus exposure and HLA in healthy donors. Sequenced by immunoSEQ multiplex PCR; TCRdb stores in-frame clones only, minus some. In the table there are approximately 110,000 clones, 65% to 80% of which are singletons. The sequenced sample was PBMCs. The receptors come from a woman in her thirties or forties in good health and CMV-seronegative. Both conserved end residues are part of each CDR3. Each record gives: clone size, D gene, J gene, V gene, CDR3 DNA, CDR3 protein. D genes are given only for firm matches. The size of a clone is reported for some rows only, either as once, few or many, or as a class for expanded clones.

. TRBD1 TRBJ1-5 TRBV29-1 TGCAGCGTCGCGGACAGGGTGGACCAGCCCCAGCATTTT CSVADRVDQPQHF
. TRBD1 TRBJ2-2 TRBV5-4 TGTGCCAGCAGACCAGGGGGAATCAACACCGGGGAGCTGTTTTTT CASRPGGINTGELFF
few TRBD1 TRBJ1-1 TRBV13 TGTGCCAGCAGCTCGTCGCCAACAGGGGGCTGGACTGAAGCTTTCTTT CASSSSPTGGWTEAFF
. . TRBJ1-1 TRBV7-2 TGTGCCAGCAGCTTAGCAGGCAGGGGTAACACTGAAGCTTTCTTT CASSLAGRGNTEAFF
. . TRBJ1-5 TRBV18 TGTGCCAGCTCAGGGCAGAGCAATCAGCCCCAGCATTTT CASSGQSNQPQHF
. . TRBJ2-1 TRBV18 TGTGCCAGCTCACTCATGGAGACCAGAGGAGGTGAGCAGTTCTTC CASSLMETRGGEQFF
. . TRBJ2-7 TRBV29-1 TGCAGCGTTGAAATAGGCCGAGGGTACTACGAGCAGTACTTC CSVEIGRGYYEQYF
. . TRBJ2-2 TRBV2 TGTGCCAGCAAGCTAGCGCCGAACACCGGGGAGCTGTTTTTT CASKLAPNTGELFF
. . TRBJ2-2 TRBV5-1 TGCGCCAGCAGCTTGAGTATAAGAGATTCCGGGGAGCTGTTTTTT CASSLSIRDSGELFF
. . TRBJ2-7 TRBV11-2 TGTGCCAGCAGCCTGGACAGCTCCTACGAGCAGTACTTC CASSLDSSYEQYF
. . TRBJ2-5 TRBV18 TGTGCCAGCTCACTAAACGGGTACCAAGAGACCCAGTACTTC CASSLNGYQETQYF
. TRBD1 TRBJ2-7 TRBV28 TGTGCCAGCAGTCCCACGGGACAGCAAAGCTACGAGCAGTACTTC CASSPTGQQSYEQYF
few TRBD2 TRBJ2-1 TRBV11-2 TGTGCCAGCAGCCCGCAGACTAGCGGGAGGTACAATGAGCAGTTCTTC CASSPQTSGRYNEQFF
. TRBD1 TRBJ2-2 TRBV19 TGTGCCAGTAGTATTAGGGCAGGGGGCGACACCGGGGAGCTGTTTTTT CASSIRAGGDTGELFF
. TRBD2 TRBJ2-5 TRBV27 TGTGCCAGCAGTTTAGGACCGGGACTAGCGGGAGGAGAGACCCAGTACTTC CASSLGPGLAGGETQYF
. TRBD1 TRBJ2-7 TRBV5-4 TGTGCCAGCAGCACCGGACAGGGGGCTGGCTACGAGCAGTACTTC CASSTGQGAGYEQYF
. . TRBJ1-4 TRBV14 TGTGCCAGCAGCCAAGACAGCGATGAAAAACTGTTTTTT CASSQDSDEKLFF
medium-sized TRBD2 TRBJ2-1 TRBV19 TGTGCCAGTAGTATAGAGGTGGGTAGCGGGAGCGGGCAGTTCTTC CASSIEVGSGSGQFF
once . TRBJ2-5 TRBV7-8 TGTGCCAGCAACAGACTAGATATCTTTCTTCGTGAGACCCAGTACTTC CASNRLDIFLRETQYF
. . TRBJ2-7 TRBV6-1 TGTGCCAGCAGCTTCAGCGGAGATCTTTCCTACGAGCAGTACTTC CASSFSGDLSYEQYF